The TCR beta chain under discussion was sequenced for a study of cytomegalovirus exposure and HLA in healthy donors. The study's findings and limits: The majority of TCR sequences were rare, yet some public TCRs appeared in many donors. As confirmed in vitro, a few CMV-associated chains were specific for CMV antigens. With later analysis, a missense DCLRE1C variant became linked to TCR beta V- and J-gene trimming.

The PCR made use of 60 Vbeta and 13 Jbeta primers. Profiling relied on immunoSEQ multiplex PCR, and the TCRdb table lists in-frame clones only, not all of them. The top ten clones hold roughly 5.2% of a sample with 120,000 or so clones, roughly 82% of them seen once. Germline-derived CDR1 and CDR2 are SGHRS and YFSETQ. The length of the CDR3 is 15 residues. Trimming left V 4 bases short and J 4 bases short, with 17 bases between. Turning to this clone: Its specificity is unknown.

The sample consisted of PBMCs. The sequence derives from a man in his late teens or twenties in good health and CMV-seropositive. J is TRBJ1-2 and V is TRBV5-1, with D possibly matching TRBD1 (6 bases). The CDR3 region is CASSLNQGSGYGYTF. CDR3 sequence (DNA): TGCGCCAGCAGCCTTAACCAGGGGAGCGGCTATGGCTACACCTTC.